This entry describes one TCR beta chain. As yet, its antigen is unknown. These data belong to a study of cytomegalovirus exposure and HLA in healthy donors. About the study: T cells numbering 150 million to 200 million yielded 100 million to 120 million unique TCR beta sequences in an earlier analysis.

It was with 60 Vbeta and 13 Jbeta primers that the PCR ran. Authors' data handling: An analysis that came later counted approximately 76 million unique TCR beta chains, approximately 11 million shared. Method: immunoSEQ multiplex PCR; TCRdb's copy keeps in-frame clones and lacks some. V and J calls and clone size are given by that table; D and trimming were obtained from the DNA. The repertoire holds fewer than 200,000 clones, with more than 75% as singletons. As for the donors, each was a healthy bone marrow donor. V dropped 8 bases and J dropped 4 bases, with 18 bases sitting between them. Germline CDR1 MNHNS, CDR2 SASEGT. CDR3 length: 15 amino acids. Study-wide results and limits: As immune exposure information, only CMV serostatus was available.

J is TRBJ2-1 and V is TRBV6-1; D may be TRBD2 (6 bases). The sample taken for sequencing was PBMCs. The receptor's source is a girl under two years old in good health and CMV-seronegative. The CDR3 spells CASRWGDAPYNEQFF. The CDR3 DNA follows: TGTGCCAGCCGCTGGGGGGATGCCCCATACAATGAGCAGTTCTTC.